This is a list of T cell receptor beta chains from one sample in a study of OX40 agonist ivuxolimab in advanced cancers. Clones were read by immunoSEQ multiplex PCR, and TCRdb kept only the in-frame ones, dropping some. The sample records tens of thousands of clones, about 90% being singletons. This material consisted of CD4+ or CD8+ T cells sorted from blood, taken in a trial of the OX40 agonist ivuxolimab. These receptors came from an adult with an advanced solid tumor such as melanoma, head and neck, liver or kidney cancer. The CDR3 runs from the conserved cysteine through the conserved F or W. The order of the fields is J gene, clone size, V gene, D gene, CDR3 protein, CDR3 DNA. The D gene is left open where the match is weak. Clone size is shown for a subset of rows, as once, few, many or a class of expanded clone.

>TRBJ2-5|NA|TRBV5-1|NA
CASSLAGGERRETQYF
TGCGCCAGCAGCTTGGCCGGAGGGGAGAGGCGGGAGACCCAGTACTTC
>TRBJ2-7|NA|TRBV11-3|NA
CASSFQINYEQYF
TGTGCCAGCAGCTTTCAGATAAACTACGAGCAGTACTTC
>TRBJ2-7|NA|TRBV27|TRBD2
CASSLTVSGGRAYEQYF
TGTGCCAGCAGTTTAACAGTGTCCGGGGGGAGGGCCTACGAGCAGTACTTC
>TRBJ1-5|NA|TRBV6-1|NA
CASSEGGSNQPQHF
TGTGCCAGCAGTGAAGGCGGTAGCAATCAGCCCCAGCATTTT
>TRBJ2-7|NA|TRBV5-1|TRBD1
CASSPRDRESEQYF
TGCGCCAGCAGCCCCCGGGACAGGGAGTCTGAGCAGTACTTC
>TRBJ2-5|NA|TRBV5-4|TRBD2
CASSRGLAGGQETQYF
TGTGCCAGCAGCAGGGGACTAGCGGGGGGGCAAGAGACCCAGTACTTC
>TRBJ1-6|NA|TRBV7-3|NA
CASSLVSRNSPLHF
TGTGCCAGCAGCTTAGTGTCTAGGAATTCACCCCTCCACTTT
>TRBJ1-5|NA|TRBV6-1|NA
CASRRGNNQPQHF
TGTGCCAGCAGGAGGGGGAACAATCAGCCCCAGCATTTT
>TRBJ2-6|once|TRBV7-2|NA
CASSLARGAGANVLTF
TGTGCCAGCAGCTTAGCGAGGGGGGCTGGGGCCAACGTCCTGACTTTC
>TRBJ2-1|NA|TRBV7-9|NA
CASSFSSSYNEQFF
TGTGCCAGCAGCTTCAGTAGCTCCTACAATGAGCAGTTCTTC
>TRBJ2-7|NA|TRBV5-6|TRBD1
CASSIPGQAAMGQYF
TGTGCCAGCAGTATACCGGGACAGGCTGCCATGGGGCAGTACTTC
>TRBJ1-1|few|TRBV9|NA
CASSVGDGTEAFF
TGTGCCAGCAGCGTAGGGGACGGCACTGAAGCTTTCTTT
>TRBJ1-2|NA|TRBV4-1|NA
CASSQDRVSYGYTF
TGCGCCAGCAGCCAAGATCGAGTAAGCTATGGCTACACCTTC
>TRBJ2-7|NA|TRBV4-2|TRBD1
CASSQVSGQGTYEQYF
TGTGCCAGCAGCCAAGTGTCCGGACAGGGTACCTACGAGCAGTACTTC
>TRBJ2-3|NA|TRBV5-4|NA
CASNREGPTDTQYF
TGTGCCAGCAATCGTGAGGGGCCTACAGATACGCAGTATTTT
>TRBJ1-2|NA|TRBV28|TRBD1
CASTLGQSYGYTF
TGTGCCAGCACCCTGGGACAGTCCTATGGCTACACCTTC
>TRBJ1-3|NA|TRBV19|NA
CASSTGTGDSGNTIYF
TGTGCCAGTAGCACCGGGACTGGGGACTCTGGAAACACCATATATTTT
>TRBJ1-4|NA|TRBV14|TRBD1
CASSQDPNWTGYTEKLFF
TGTGCCAGCAGCCAAGATCCCAATTGGACAGGGTATACTGAAAAACTGTTTTTT
>TRBJ2-7|NA|TRBV9|NA
CASSVGGRSPYEQYF
TGTGCCAGCAGCGTAGGGGGTCGAAGCCCCTACGAGCAGTACTTC
>TRBJ1-6|NA|TRBV7-8|NA
CASSLRNSPLHF
TGTGCCAGCAGCTTAAGGAATTCACCCCTCCACTTT
>TRBJ1-1|NA|TRBV2|NA
CASSRDLEAFF
TGTGCCAGCAGCCGGGACCTTGAAGCTTTCTTT
>TRBJ2-1|NA|TRBV5-1|TRBD1
CASSPMTGEANEQFF
TGCGCCAGCAGCCCGATGACAGGGGAGGCAAATGAGCAGTTCTTC
>TRBJ1-1|NA|TRBV6-1|NA
CASQRTVNTEAFF
TGTGCCAGCCAACGAACTGTGAACACTGAAGCTTTCTTT
>TRBJ2-2|NA|TRBV18|TRBD2
CASSATSGANTGELFF
TGTGCCAGCTCCGCGACTAGCGGGGCGAACACCGGGGAGCTGTTTTTT
>TRBJ2-5|NA|TRBV6-6|TRBD1
CASRNSGQGGRVTQYF
TGTGCCAGCAGGAACTCAGGACAGGGTGGTAGAGTGACCCAGTACTTC
>TRBJ2-7|NA|TRBV11-3|TRBD2
CASSGRRTSGRSEYF
TGTGCCAGCAGTGGCCGGAGGACTAGCGGGAGGAGTGAGTACTTC
>TRBJ2-3|NA|TRBV7-6|TRBD1
CASSLGQGRDTQYF
TGTGCCAGCAGCTTGGGACAGGGTAGAGATACGCAGTATTTT
>TRBJ2-2|NA|TRBV5-4|TRBD2
CASRWTSGRLNTGELFF
TGTGCCAGCAGGTGGACTAGCGGGAGGCTCAACACCGGGGAGCTGTTTTTT
>TRBJ2-1|NA|TRBV29-1|NA
CSALMRVQAYNEQFF
TGCAGCGCTCTCATGCGAGTTCAGGCCTACAATGAGCAGTTCTTC
>TRBJ2-3|NA|TRBV7-8|TRBD2
CASSSLWLAGEDTQYF
TGTGCCAGCAGCTCCCTATGGCTAGCGGGAGAAGATACGCAGTATTTT
>TRBJ2-3|once|TRBV9|NA
CASSVGPGSTDTQYF
TGTGCCAGCAGCGTAGGTCCCGGGAGCACAGATACGCAGTATTTT